This is a list of T cell receptor beta chains from one sample in a study of shared clonotypes between healthy human individuals. Some clones are missing from TCRdb's copy, which holds only in-frame ones; the method was immunoSEQ multiplex PCR. The table records over 2 million clones, roughly 95% of them present only once. The sample comprised naive CD8+ T cells sorted from blood. The receptors were gathered from a man younger than 35 in good health. CDR3s include the opening cysteine and the closing phenylalanine or tryptophan. D genes are given only for firm matches. A row's size may be missing; if present it is once, few, many or a size class.

cdr3_aa cdr3_nt v_call d_call cdr3_length j_call clone_size
CASSYREGNTEAFF TGTGCCAGCAGTTACCGGGAGGGGAACACTGAAGCTTTCTTT TRBV6-5 . 14 TRBJ1-1 .
CASSLGGGAGYTF TGTGCCAGCAGTTTAGGAGGGGGGGCCGGCTACACCTTC TRBV27 . 13 TRBJ1-2 .
CASSYSLGGPLNQPQHF TGTGCCAGCAGTTACTCATTAGGAGGGCCCCTTAATCAGCCCCAGCATTTT TRBV6-7 . 17 TRBJ1-5 .
CASSQGETSTDTQYF TGCGCCAGCAGCCAAGGGGAGACAAGCACAGATACGCAGTATTTT TRBV4-1 . 15 TRBJ2-3 .
CASNPAGGQDYEQYF TGTGCCAGCAATCCAGCGGGGGGGCAGGACTACGAGCAGTACTTC TRBV28 TRBD2 15 TRBJ2-7 .
CASSLEVFYGYTF TGTGCCAGCAGCTTAGAGGTGTTCTATGGCTACACCTTC TRBV7-9 . 13 TRBJ1-2 .
CASSFVSNEQFF TGTGCCAGCAGCTTCGTGAGCAATGAGCAGTTCTTC TRBV5-6 . 12 TRBJ2-1 .
CSVETQTPWNEQFF TGCAGCGTTGAGACGCAAACCCCGTGGAATGAGCAGTTCTTC TRBV29-1 . 14 TRBJ2-1 .
CASSPQGVQTEAFF TGTGCCAGCAGTCCACAGGGGGTACAAACTGAAGCTTTCTTT TRBV27 TRBD1 14 TRBJ1-1 once
CASSLSKGTISYEQYF TGTGCCAGCAGTTTATCGAAGGGGACCATATCCTACGAGCAGTACTTC TRBV27 . 16 TRBJ2-7 .
CASSTRQGAETQYF TGTGCCAGCAGCACCCGACAGGGTGCGGAGACCCAGTACTTC TRBV7-8 TRBD1 14 TRBJ2-5 .
CASSKYHLNTEAFF TGTGCCAGTAGTAAATACCACTTGAACACTGAAGCTTTCTTT TRBV19 . 14 TRBJ1-1 .
CASSLVSRVVEDPYEQYF TGTGCCAGCAGCTTAGTATCCCGCGTGGTTGAAGATCCCTACGAGCAGTACTTC TRBV7-2 . 18 TRBJ2-7 .
CASSSIQLRTGNTEAFF TGTGCCAGCAGTTCCATTCAATTGAGGACAGGGAACACTGAAGCTTTCTTT TRBV27 TRBD1 17 TRBJ1-1 .
CASSLPEGAGTYGYTF TGTGCCAGCAGTCTTCCAGAGGGGGCGGGTACCTATGGCTACACCTTC TRBV2 TRBD1 16 TRBJ1-2 .
CASSFSGNTIYF TGTGCCAGCAGCTTTTCTGGAAACACCATATATTTT TRBV7-2 . 12 TRBJ1-3 .
CASSGVGSYEQYF TGTGCCAGCAGCGGTGTGGGGAGCTACGAGCAGTACTTC TRBV13 . 13 TRBJ2-7 .
CASTPFEAGVENEQFF TGTGCCAGCACCCCTTTTGAAGCGGGAGTGGAGAATGAGCAGTTCTTC TRBV9 TRBD2 16 TRBJ2-1 .
CASSGQGVAYEQYF TGCGCCAGCAGTGGACAGGGGGTTGCCTACGAGCAGTACTTC TRBV5-1 TRBD1 14 TRBJ2-7 .
CASSPPTDEQFF TGTGCCAGCAGCCCCCCGACGGATGAGCAGTTCTTC TRBV7-2 . 12 TRBJ2-1 .
CASSRAVEQYF TGTGCCAGCAGCCGGGCCGTCGAGCAGTACTTC TRBV7-9 . 11 TRBJ2-7 .
CAIRGANVLTF TGTGCCATACGGGGGGCCAACGTCCTGACTTTC TRBV6-6 . 11 TRBJ2-6 .
CASSRQGNEQYF TGTGCCAGCAGTAGACAGGGGAACGAGCAGTACTTC TRBV6-1 TRBD1 12 TRBJ2-7 .
CASSFQGGVYEQYF TGTGCCAGCAGTTTTCAGGGAGGAGTCTACGAGCAGTACTTC TRBV28 . 14 TRBJ2-7 .